The sequence of this T cell receptor beta chain was determined in a study of identical twins. Study findings and constraints: In beta out-of-frame sequences, the excess sharing between twins was weaker.

The CDR3 covers 14 residues. The V end was cut by 7 bases, the J end by 7 bases, with 17 bases between. Germline CDR1 reads SGHRS; CDR2 reads YFSETQ. MiXCR was run by TCRdb on the 5' RACE reads, yielding one entry per CDR3 protein. The data show hundreds of thousands of distinct CDR3 sequences, around 6.8% seen once. About this clonotype itself: What it recognizes is unknown.

This same sample was also taken into another study, of yellow fever vaccine responses in identical twins. That paper notes: Reported findings indicate that twins' vaccine T cell responses seemed partially convergent, partially personalized.

The chain has TRBV5-1 and TRBJ1-4, with a weak D call TRBD1 (5 bases). Input material: memory (CD45RO+) T cells sorted from blood. The source is a woman between 18 and 29 years old in good health. CDR3 coding DNA: TGCGCCAGCCTACGAGGGGCCGGGAGTGAAAAACTGTTTTTT. Translating gives CASLRGAGSEKLFF.